These 19 T cell receptor beta chains originate from one sample sequenced in a study of identifying expanded T cells in peripheral blood. The assay was immunoSEQ multiplex PCR, and TCRdb's table has in-frame clones only and misses some. The sample shows about 100,000 clones, more than 75% of them seen only once. The sample taken for sequencing was blood. The receptor source for this set is a person aged 18 to 75 in good health.

The chain couples TRBV19 to TRBJ1-4, with no clear D. The CDR3 spans 16 residues. Trimming took 4 bases from V and 7 from J, leaving 19 bases between them. Germline loops: CDR1 LNHDA, CDR2 SQIVND (reference sequence). The DNA for the CDR3 is TGTGCCAGTAGTACATTGGTGATAGGACTATCTGAAAAACTGTTTTTT. It specifies CASSTLVIGLSEKLFF.

This clone was detected once. The chain uses TRBV27 and TRBJ2-1, with unresolved D. Deletions cut 2 bases from V and 8 bases from J, with 16 bases between. The CDR3 is made up of 15 amino acids. Germline V CDR1 and CDR2: MNHEY, SMNVEV (reference sequence). CDR3 DNA: TGTGCCAGCAGTTTAAGCGTGGGCTTAATCCATGAGCAGTTCTTC. This gives the protein CASSLSVGLIHEQFF.

The chain uses TRBV5-6 and TRBJ1-6; D remains ambiguous. This CDR3 has 14 residues. The germline V gene has CDR1 SGHDT and CDR2 YYEEEE. The V and J ends lost 5 bases and 7 bases respectively, with 13 bases between them. The CDR3 nucleotides are TGTGCCAGCAGGCAAGTCGCAGCAAATTCACCCCTCCACTTT. Translation: CASRQVAANSPLHF.

The V and J genes are TRBV18 and TRBJ2-7, with D unclear. This CDR3 comprises 13 residues. V gave up 6 bases and J gave up 3 bases, with 12 bases separating them. Germline CDR1 KGHSH, CDR2 LQKENI. DNA for the CDR3: TGTGCCAGCTCGCAGACACCAGACTACGAGCAGTACTTC. The encoded protein is CASSQTPDYEQYF.

This chain links TRBV13 with TRBJ1-6, with TRBD1 identical over 9 bases. Germline assignment: CDR1 PRHDT and CDR2 FYEKMQ (reference sequence). After removal of 6 bases from V and 10 bases from J, the junction contained 10 bases not matched to a gene. The CDR3 extends over 15 amino acids. The CDR3 DNA reads as TGTGCCAGCAGTTCGGACAGGGGAACGGAGTCACCCCTCCACTTT. Residues: CASSSDRGTESPLHF.

The gene calls are TRBV5-8 and TRBJ2-7, with D maybe TRBD1 (5 bases). V shed 10 bases and J shed 5 bases, with 19 bases lying between them. The CDR3 contains 13 residues. Germline values: CDR1 SGHTS, CDR2 YDEGEE. CDR3 in amino acids: CAVQTGRSNEQYF. CDR3 sequence (DNA): TGTGCCGTGCAAACAGGAAGGAGTAACGAGCAGTACTTC.

The chain employs TRBV7-3 and TRBJ2-1; 11 bases agree with TRBD1. CDR1 and CDR2 (germline): SGHTA, FQGTGA. This CDR3 comprises 15 residues. The V segment lost 5 bases and the J segment 5 bases; nucleotides outside the gene matches: 5. CDR3 sequence: CASSQGQGGHNEQFF. CDR3 nucleotides: TGTGCCAGCAGCCAGGGACAGGGGGGACACAATGAGCAGTTCTTC.

The V and J genes are TRBV5-5 and TRBJ1-5, with a possible D match to TRBD1 (6 bases). The CDR3 extends over 15 amino acids. Germline loops: CDR1 SGHKS, CDR2 YYEKEE (reference sequence). Trimming stripped 2 bases from V and 7 bases from J, with 16 bases between. The CDR3 sequence: CASSFLGGTEQPQHF. DNA of the CDR3: TGTGCCAGCAGCTTCTTGGGGGGCACGGAACAGCCCCAGCATTTT.

The genes are TRBV6-6 and TRBJ1-2; possible D gene TRBD1, 6 bases. Trimming removed 4 bases at V and 6 bases at J, with 12 bases between. This CDR3 is 13 amino acids long. Germline V gene sequence: CDR1 MNHNY, CDR2 SVGAGI (reference sequence). CDR3 in DNA: TGTGCCAGCAGTTTTGGGGGGCTTGATGGCTACACCTTC. As protein: CASSFGGLDGYTF.

This clone was seen only once. This rearrangement joins TRBV19 to TRBJ1-5; 11 bases are shared with TRBD1. The germline CDR1 and CDR2 sequences are LNHDA and SQIVND (reference sequence). The CDR3 length is 17 residues. V lost 1 base to trimming and J lost 7 bases; unmatched junction nucleotides: 9. The CDR3 bases are TGTGCCAGTAGTATAGGGAGGGGGACAGGGGGAGGCCAGCCCCAGCATTTT. It translates to CASSIGRGTGGGQPQHF.

The chain has TRBV7-6 and TRBJ1-1, with D possibly being TRBD1 (5 bases). The V end lost 5 bases, the J end lost 2 bases, and 15 bases lay between the germline ends. Looked up from germline, CDR1 is SGHVS and CDR2 is FNYEAQ. This CDR3 region has 15 residues. The CDR3: CASSPRGALNTEAFF. CDR3 DNA sequence: TGTGCCAGCAGCCCCCGTGGGGCTCTTAACACTGAAGCTTTCTTT. Variable domain in full (rest from reference TRBV7-6 and TRBJ1-1): GAGVSQSPRYKVTKRGQDVALRCDPISGHVSLYWYRQALGQGPEFLTYFNYEAQQDKSGLPNDRFSAERPEGSISTLTIQRTEQRDSAMYRCASSPRGALNTEAFFGQGTRLTVV.

The CDR3 DNA sequence: TGTGCCAGCAGCCAAGATGGGAGCCCAGACCAAATACCTAACTATGGCTACACCTTC. It specifies CASSQDGSPDQIPNYGYTF. This sequence joins TRBV4-2 and TRBJ1-2; D remains unclear. Germline V gives CDR1 LGHNA, CDR2 YNFKEQ. V was trimmed by 0 bases and J by 0 bases, leaving 20 bases between them. The CDR3 runs 19 residues.

V and J are TRBV5-5 and TRBJ1-5; D remains unclear. In germline, CDR1 is SGHKS, CDR2 YYEKEE (reference sequence). V was cut by 4 bases and J by 4 bases, with 15 bases left in between. This CDR3 region has 15 residues. This chain's CDR3 is CASSPSPGRNQPQHF. CDR3 DNA sequence: TGTGCCAGCAGCCCCTCCCCGGGAAGGAATCAGCCCCAGCATTTT.

This chain connects TRBV6-5 to TRBJ2-7, with D perhaps matching TRBD1 or TRBD2 (5 bases each). CDR1 is MNHEY, CDR2 SVGAGI, per germline. The V gene lost 6 bases and the J gene lost 1 base, with 16 bases spanning the gap. CDR3 size: 15 residues. The CDR3 loop is CASRSRRGASYEQYF. The CDR3 DNA reads TGTGCCAGCAGATCTCGAAGAGGGGCTTCCTACGAGCAGTACTTC.

V and J are TRBV11-3 and TRBJ1-2; D is possibly TRBD1 (5 bases). Germline V gene lookup returns CDR1 SGHNT and CDR2 YENEEA. Trimming left V 0 bases short and J 8 bases short, with 16 bases between. This CDR3 contains 15 residues. The CDR3 protein is CASSLDLVAGNGYTF. As DNA, the CDR3 is TGTGCCAGCAGCTTAGATCTGGTGGCAGGGAACGGCTACACCTTC.

This clone ranks as medium-sized (0.01 to 0.1%). V usage is TRBV5-1 and J usage is TRBJ1-1, with TRBD1 matching over 9 bases. The V gene's germline CDR1 is SGHRS and CDR2 YFSETQ. The V gene end was trimmed by 0 bases and the J gene end by 1 base; junction bases not matched to a gene: 1. The CDR3 is 15 amino acids. DNA for the CDR3: TGCGCCAGCAGCTTGGAGGGACAGGGGAACACTGAAGCTTTCTTT. This gives the protein CASSLEGQGNTEAFF.

This sequence joins TRBV11-3 and TRBJ2-7; no firm D call. Germline V lookup: CDR1 SGHNT, CDR2 YENEEA. Trimming took off 1 base at V and 0 bases at J, with 10 bases between the two ends. The CDR3 is 15 amino acids. CDR3 bases: TGTGCCAGCAGCTTAGCAGGAAGGTTCTCCTACGAGCAGTACTTC. As protein: CASSLAGRFSYEQYF.

The chain employs TRBV15 and TRBJ2-6; D remains unclear. Germline V gene lookup returns CDR1 LNHNV and CDR2 YYDKDF (reference sequence). The CDR3 sequence is 15 residues long. V gave up 1 base and J gave up 0 bases, with 4 bases separating them. As DNA, the CDR3 is TGTGCCACCAGCAGAGTACTCTCTGGGGCCAACGTCCTGACTTTC. Protein: CATSRVLSGANVLTF.

The rearrangement uses TRBV11-3 and TRBJ2-1; no clear D gene. Per germline, CDR1 SGHNT and CDR2 YENEEA. With 3 bases removed from V and 3 bases from J, the gap between germline ends came to 9 bases. This CDR3 contains 14 residues. The CDR3 protein is CASSFWLDYNEQFF. As DNA, the CDR3 is TGTGCCAGCAGCTTCTGGCTGGACTACAATGAGCAGTTCTTC.